One sample yielded the 30 T cell receptor beta chains listed below, sequenced in a study of tumor-infiltrating lymphocytes in primary liver carcinoma. From around 520 ng of total RNA, TCR beta-specific cDNA was reverse-transcribed using a constant-region primer. Amplification in three nested multiplex PCR rounds with slightly modified ARM-PCR gave rise to TCR beta libraries. The two initial PCR rounds, about 9 cycles each, used TRBV1-TRBV30 forward and C-beta reverse primers. TCRdb reprocessed the multiplex PCR reads via MiXCR and lists one record per CDR3 protein. The data contain about 190,000 distinct CDR3 sequences, over 80% of them singletons. Scientists recovered RNA and DNA together from roughly 18-30 mg of unsorted bulk tissue. The sample taken for sequencing was tumor tissue from primary liver carcinoma. The source is a man aged 35 to 55 with primary liver carcinoma and hepatitis B virus infection.

Of note for this clonotype: The junction shows a germline mismatch at one end, possibly a read error. The chain carries TRBV11-1 and TRBJ1-1; tentatively, D is TRBD1 (5 bases). The CDR3 covers 15 residues. The germline V gene encodes CDR1 SGHAT and CDR2 FQDESV (reference sequence). Here the CDR3 DNA reads TGTGCCAGCAGCCCGCGTCAGGGCCGGAACGCTGAAGCTTTCTTT. Translating gives CASSPRQGRNAEAFF.

A remark on this clonotype: At one end the junction does not follow the germline gene, possibly because of a read error. The rearrangement uses TRBV4-2 and TRBJ2-1; TRBD2 agrees at 10 bases. Germline CDR1 LGHNA, CDR2 YNFKEQ. This CDR3 comprises 17 residues. CDR3 amino acids: CASNQEPGLAGDNEQFF. CDR3 coding DNA: TGTGCCAGCAACCAAGAGCCCGGGCTAGCGGGAGACAATGAGCAGTTTTTC.

As concerns this clonotype: Germline and junction disagree at one end, which may indicate a read error. The chain joins TRBV6-2 or TRBV6-3 to TRBJ2-1; the match to TRBD2 covers 10 bases. This CDR3 comprises 15 residues. CDR1 is MNHEY and CDR2 is SVGEGT in the germline V gene. The CDR3 region has the DNA TGTGCCAGCATACAAAGCGGGAGGGCCGACAATGAGCGGTTCTTC. This sequence encodes CASIQSGRADNERFF.

A word on this clonotype: A much larger clone differs from this one at a single base, so this may be a read error. This sequence joins TRBV5-1 and TRBJ1-4; D call uncertain. This CDR3 has 16 amino acids. CDR1 SGHRS and CDR2 YFSETQ come from the germline V gene. Trimming pared 1 base from V and 3 bases from J, leaving 13 bases between. DNA of the CDR3: TGCGCCAGCAGCTTGTGGGGTCGACGGGCTAATGAAAAACTGTTTTTT. The encoded protein is CASSLWGRRANEKLFF.

The chain combines TRBV11-1 with TRBJ2-4, with 13 bases matching TRBD2. The V segment lost 10 bases and the J segment 16 bases; nucleotides outside the gene matches: 25. The germline gives CDR1 SGHAT, CDR2 FQDESV (reference sequence). The CDR3 covers 17 residues. CDR3 sequence: CANSFPGTSGTKNIEYF. As DNA, the CDR3 is TGTGCCAATAGTTTTCCCGGGACTAGCGGGACCAAAAACATTGAATACTTC.

To note about this clonotype: The junction departs from germline at one end; a sequencing error may be responsible. V usage is TRBV29-1 and J usage is TRBJ2-2; 12 nucleotides agree with TRBD2. This CDR3 has 15 residues. Germline assignment: CDR1 SQVTM and CDR2 ANQGSEA. The CDR3 bases are TGCAGCGTTCTACTAGCGGGAGGTTACACCAGGGAGCTGTCTTTT. Encoded protein: CSVLLAGGYTRELSF.

Concerning this clonotype itself: A much larger clone sits a single nucleotide away, making a read error possible. This rearrangement joins TRBV5-1 to TRBJ2-1, with 7 positions matching TRBD2. CDR1 SGHRS and CDR2 YFSETQ come from the germline V gene. CDR3 length: 15 residues. The CDR3 protein is CASRLETSYINEQFF. In DNA form, the CDR3 reads TGCGCCAGCAGATTGGAGACTAGCTATATCAATGAGCAGTTCTTC.

On this clonotype: The junction departs from the called germline gene at one end, perhaps through a read error. The chain combines TRBV4-3 with TRBJ2-1, with 12 bases that match TRBD2. This CDR3 has 17 amino acids. From germline, CDR1 is LGHNA and CDR2 YSLEER. CDR3: CASSHLGTSGHYNEQFF. In nucleotides, the CDR3 is TGTGCCAGCAGCCATCTCGGGACTAGCGGGCACTACAATGAGCAGTTCTTC.

As for this clonotype: Mismatch with germline at one junction end may stem from a read error. The rearrangement links TRBV10-3 to TRBJ2-1, with 10 nucleotides matching TRBD2. Germline assignment: CDR1 ENHRY and CDR2 SYGVKD. The CDR3 is 14 amino acids. Here the CDR3 DNA reads TGTGTCATCAAAGAGGCTAGCGGGAGTATTGAGCAGTTTTTC. It encodes CVIKEASGSIEQFF.

This clonotype came up a few times. One base away lies a much larger clone, so this may be a sequencing read error. The rearrangement joins TRBV14 to TRBJ2-7; 11 nucleotides line up with TRBD2. The CDR3 extends over 19 amino acids. Germline-derived CDR1 and CDR2 are SGHDN and FVKESK. After removal of 1 base from V and 3 bases from J, the junction contained 14 bases not matched to a gene. The CDR3 loop is CASSQGISGRALKYYEQYF. Written as DNA, the CDR3 is TGTGCCAGCAGCCAAGGGATTAGCGGGAGGGCCCTGAAGTACTACGAGCAGTACTTC.

In the case of this clonotype: Relative to the germline gene, one junction end is altered; a read error may explain this. The rearrangement links TRBV5-6 to TRBJ2-5, with D uncertain. CDR1 and CDR2 (germline): SGHDT, YYEEEE. The CDR3 loop spans 13 amino acids. DNA for the CDR3: TGTGCCAGCAGCTTGGCACAGCAAGAGACCCAGTATTTC. Translation: CASSLAQQETQYF.

On this clonotype itself: This may be a read error: a much more frequent sequence differs by one nucleotide. The chain uses TRBV28 and TRBJ2-7; TRBD2 matches at 12 bases. The CDR3 has 16 amino acids. The germline gives CDR1 MDHEN, CDR2 SYDVKM. The CDR3 coding sequence is TGTTCCAGCAGTTTAAGGACTAGCGGGATGTTGCGCGAGCAGTACTTC. This translates into CSSSLRTSGMLREQYF.

About this clonotype itself: The junction differs from germline at one of its ends, possibly a read error. V is TRBV4-3 and J is TRBJ2-7, with D hard to call. The CDR3 covers 15 residues. Germline-derived CDR1 and CDR2 are LGHNA and YSLEER. Here the CDR3 DNA reads TGCGCCAGCAGCCAAGACACCCAAGCCGCGGACGAGCATTACTTC. It translates to CASSQDTQAADEHYF.

Turning to this clonotype: This CDR3 fails to terminate in the conserved phenylalanine or tryptophan, so it likely reflects a read error. The rearrangement joins TRBV2 to TRBJ2-3; D is uncertain. Between the trimmed V and J ends, which lost 0 bases and 5 bases, there was a span of 0 bases. CDR3 length: 11 residues. CDR1 and CDR2 from the germline V gene are SNHLY and FYNNEI. CDR3 protein: CASSEADTQYL. Here the CDR3 DNA reads TGTGCCAGCAGTGAAGCAGATACGCAGTATCTT.

With regard to this clonotype: A read error is likely, as this CDR3 ends without the conserved phenylalanine or tryptophan. The gene calls are TRBV29-1 and TRBJ2-6; D remains ambiguous. Germline lookup yields CDR1 SQVTM and CDR2 ANQGSEA. The CDR3 contains 13 residues. V gave up 4 bases and J gave up 1 base, with 5 bases separating them. In DNA form, the CDR3 reads TGCAGCGTTGCAGTGTCTGGGGCCAACGTCCTGACTCTC. Translating it yields CSVAVSGANVLTL.

V usage is TRBV11-1 and J usage is TRBJ1-2; D is undetermined. The CDR3 loop spans 14 amino acids. Germline V gene sequence: CDR1 SGHAT, CDR2 FQDESV (reference sequence). The CDR3 loop is CESSLVRQGGGYTF. The CDR3 nucleotides read TGTGAAAGCAGCTTAGTGCGCCAAGGCGGAGGCTACACCTTC. The whole variable domain, filled in from reference TRBV11-1 and TRBJ1-2, reads EAEVAQSPRYKITEKSQAVAFWCDPISGHATLYWYRQILGQGPELLVQFQDESVVDDSQLPKDRFSAERLKGVDSTLKIQPAELGDSAMYLCESSLVRQGGGYTFGSGTRLTVV.

For this clonotype: Its ends do not fully match the called genes, so a read error is possible. V usage is TRBV29-1 and J usage is TRBJ1-5, with TRBD1 as a possible D gene (6 bases). The CDR3 runs to 13 residues. Germline CDR1 reads SQVTM; CDR2 reads ANQGSEA. The CDR3 region is CSAFGQINHPQHF. The CDR3 nucleotides are TGCAGCGCTTTCGGACAGATCAATCATCCCCAGCATTTT.

To note about this clonotype: Relative to the germline gene, one junction end is altered; a read error may explain this. The rearrangement joins TRBV11-1 to TRBJ2-4; 11 nucleotides match TRBD2. Germline V CDR1 and CDR2: SGHAT, FQDESV (reference sequence). The CDR3 consists of 17 residues. As DNA, the CDR3 is TGTGCCAACAGCTTTCCCGGGACTAGCGGCACCGAAAACATTCAGTACTTT. Encoded protein: CANSFPGTSGTENIQYF.

As concerns this clonotype: One end of the junction varies from germline; a read error may be responsible. The rearrangement links TRBV6-2 or TRBV6-3 to TRBJ2-5; D gene unclear. This CDR3 comprises 13 residues. Per germline, CDR1 MNHEY and CDR2 SVGEGT. The CDR3 sequence is CASSAALQESQYF. CDR3 DNA: TGTGCCAGCAGTGCCGCCCTTCAAGAGAGCCAGTACTTC.

This clonotype was seen just once. The chain recombines TRBV5-4 with TRBJ2-5; possible D gene TRBD2, 6 bases. V lost 4 bases, J lost 2 bases, and 21 bases lay in between. Germline V gives CDR1 SGHNT, CDR2 YYREEE (reference sequence). The CDR3 runs to 17 residues. The CDR3 bases are TGTGCCAGCAGCAACCTAGGACCGGGAGTGGCTCAAGAGACCCAGTACTTC. Residues: CASSNLGPGVAQETQYF.

With regard to this clonotype: One end of the junction fails to match germline, which may point to a read error. The chain couples TRBV13 to TRBJ2-7, with D unresolved. Germline CDR1 is PRHDT and CDR2 is FYEKMQ (reference sequence). The CDR3 extends over 14 amino acids. CDR3 region: CGSSSYTYSGEQYF. For the CDR3, the DNA is TGTGGCAGCAGCTCCTATACTTATTCGGGCGAGCAGTACTTT.

As concerns this clonotype: A read error may produce the germline difference seen at one junction end. The V gene is TRBV24-1, the J gene TRBJ2-2; D tentatively fits TRBD1 or TRBD2 (5 bases each). The CDR3 covers 15 residues. CDR1 is KGHDR and CDR2 is SFDVKD in the germline V gene. DNA for the CDR3: TGTGCCATCAGTCCTATAGGGACGATCACCGGGGAGCTGTTTTTT. Protein sequence: CAISPIGTITGELFF.

This clonotype came up a few times. This may arise from a read error, as a much more abundant clone is one base away. The chain joins TRBV14 to TRBJ2-7; D call uncertain. Germline V gene sequence: CDR1 SGHDN, CDR2 FVKESK. CDR3 length equals 14 residues. The V end was cut by 4 bases, the J end by 6 bases, with 16 bases between. CDR3 region: CASSLRALPVEQYF. In DNA, the CDR3 is TGTGCCAGCAGCCTTCGAGCTCTCCCGGTCGAGCAGTACTTC.

CDR3 DNA: TGTGCCAGCAGCTTCCTAACAGGGGATGAGCAGTTCTTC. It encodes CASSFLTGDEQFF. This sequence joins TRBV7-2 and TRBJ2-1; TRBD1 matches at 7 bases. CDR3 length: 13 amino acids. CDR1 and CDR2 from the germline V gene are SGHTA and FQGNSA. V dropped 3 bases and J dropped 8; count of bases not matched to a gene: 4.

This clonotype was observed once. One end of the junction varies from germline; a read error may be responsible. V is TRBV5-5 and J is TRBJ2-3, with TRBD1 matching over 11 bases. CDR1 and CDR2 from the germline V gene are SGHKS and YYEKEE (reference sequence). This CDR3 region has 15 residues. The CDR3 DNA is TGTGCCAGCAGATGGGACAGGGGGAGTTCAGATACGCATTATTTT. Residues: CASRWDRGSSDTHYF.

A remark on this clonotype: Since a much larger clone is just one base distant, this may be a read error. The J gene is TRBJ1-1, the V gene TRBV2; D is ambiguous. V was trimmed by 10 bases and J by 1 base, leaving 13 bases between them. Germline V lookup: CDR1 SNHLY, CDR2 FYNNEI. The CDR3 is 13 residues long. This CDR3 is CATTTVPNTEAFF. The CDR3 DNA is TGTGCCACCACAACGGTCCCGAACACTGAAGCTTTCTTT.

As regards this clonotype: The junction shows a germline mismatch at one end, possibly a read error. The chain couples TRBV2 to TRBJ1-2; TRBD1 matches 7 bases. CDR1 SNHLY and CDR2 FYNNEI come from the germline V gene. The CDR3 extends over 14 amino acids. The CDR3 DNA follows: TGTGCCAGCAGTCCGAGACAGGGAAACTATGACTACACATTC. The encoded protein is CASSPRQGNYDYTF.

The CDR3 loop is CASSKIVLTDTQHF. The DNA for the CDR3 is TGTGCCAGCTCTAAGATAGTGCTGACAGATACGCAGCATTTT. The chain recombines TRBV28 with TRBJ2-3; D possibly corresponds to TRBD1 (5 bases). The end of the DNA aligns better with TRBJ1-5, so the J call may be wrong. This CDR3 spans 14 amino acids. Germline CDR1 MDHEN, CDR2 SYDVKM.

By share, this clonotype ranks as medium-sized. The chain links TRBV29-1 to TRBJ2-1; D is unresolved. Per germline, CDR1 SQVTM and CDR2 ANQGSEA. Trimming cost V 7 bases and J 10 bases, with 23 bases left between them. The CDR3 has 14 residues. CDR3 region: CSAPDGGRVGEQFF. In nucleotides, the CDR3 is TGCAGCGCCCCGGATGGCGGCCGGGTAGGAGAGCAGTTCTTC.

Notes on this clonotype: The DNA is left out, because the CDR3 cannot be placed on it with certainty; the CDR3 is given as TCRdb lists it. The chain uses TRBV4-1 and TRBJ1-3; TRBD1 is taken as the D call from the table, unchecked against the DNA. Germline-derived CDR1 and CDR2 are MGHRA and YSYEKL. The CDR3 spans 15 amino acids, including both terminal residues. CDR3: CASCPTWGTGNTMYF.